A single sample gave rise to the 20 T cell receptor beta chains below, sequenced in a study of cytomegalovirus exposure and HLA in healthy donors. The PCR was carried out with 60 Vbeta primers and 13 Jbeta primers. The assay was immunoSEQ multiplex PCR, and TCRdb's table has in-frame clones only and misses some. In total, the table holds tens of thousands of clones. Sequencing was carried out using PBMCs. Receptor source: a woman aged 35 to 49 in good health and CMV-seropositive.

The chain's CDR3 is CASSKLGQGLVGTEAFF. The CDR3 coding sequence is TGTGCCAGCAGCAAGCTGGGACAGGGGTTAGTAGGAACTGAAGCTTTCTTT. The chain couples TRBV21-1 to TRBJ1-1; the table's D call of TRBD1 was not tested on the DNA. TRBV21-1 represents a pseudogene. The length of the CDR3 is 17 residues.

V and J are TRBV5-1 and TRBJ2-7; D gene ambiguous. V lost 0 bases and J lost 3, with 7 bases in between. Germline assignment: CDR1 SGHRS and CDR2 YFSETQ. The CDR3 extends over 13 amino acids. The CDR3 spells CASSLGADYEQYF. CDR3 bases: TGCGCCAGCAGCTTGGGGGCTGACTACGAGCAGTACTTC. Full variable domain (outside the CDR3, taken from reference TRBV5-1 and TRBJ2-7): KAGVTQTPRYLIKTRGQQVTLSCSPISGHRSVSWYQQTPGQGLQFLFEYFSETQRNKGNFPGRFSGRQFSNSRSEMNVSTLELGDSALYLCASSLGADYEQYFGPGTRLTVT.

This chain connects TRBV7-9 to TRBJ2-1, with D unclear. V lost 3 bases, J lost 10 bases, and 7 bases lay in between. This CDR3 has 11 amino acids. Germline V gene sequence: CDR1 SEHNR, CDR2 FQNEAQ (reference sequence). The CDR3 is CASSFLGEQFF. In nucleotides, the CDR3 is TGTGCCAGCAGCTTTCTCGGGGAGCAGTTCTTC.

The CDR3 nucleotides are TGTGCCAGCTCGCCCCAAGCGGTCGACGGGGGGGAGACCCAGTACTTC. Its translation is CASSPQAVDGGETQYF. This chain connects TRBV18 to TRBJ2-5, with 7 bases fitting TRBD2. CDR3 length: 16 amino acids. The trim removed 6 bases at V and 5 bases at J, leaving 15 bases unmatched. Per the germline V gene, CDR1 is KGHSH and CDR2 is LQKENI.

The genes are TRBV10-3 and TRBJ2-7, with D tentatively TRBD2 (6 bases). V was pared by 4 bases and J by 5 bases, with 18 bases between. Germline lookup yields CDR1 ENHRY and CDR2 SYGVKD. There are 15 residues in the CDR3. The chain's CDR3 is CAISVGQGRRNEQYF. CDR3 DNA sequence: TGTGCCATCAGTGTAGGACAAGGGAGGCGTAACGAGCAGTACTTC.

The rearrangement uses TRBV16 and TRBJ2-7; 11 bases map to TRBD2. Germline lookup yields CDR1 KGHSY and CDR2 FQNENV. Trimming removed 4 bases from V and 6 bases from J; junction bases left unmatched: 5. There are 14 residues in the CDR3. The DNA of the CDR3 is TGTGCCAGCAGCCCCACGGGGACTAGCGGCGAGCAGTACTTC. This encodes CASSPTGTSGEQYF. The full variable domain, completed using reference TRBV16 and TRBJ2-7, is GEEVAQTPKHLVRGEGQKAKLYCAPIKGHSYVFWYQQVLKNEFKFLISFQNENVFDETGMPKERFSAKCLPNSPCSLEIQATKLEDSAVYFCASSPTGTSGEQYFGPGTRLTVT.

The chain combines TRBV18 with TRBJ1-5, with TRBD1 identical over 7 bases. The germline gives CDR1 KGHSH, CDR2 LQKENI. This CDR3 has 17 residues. Trimming cost V 1 base and J 9 bases; bases outside gene matches: 15. CDR3 bases: TGTGCCAGCTCACCACGTTTGGTACAGGGGTTTGTAGGGCCCCAGCATTTT. Translating gives CASSPRLVQGFVGPQHF.

In terms of frequency, this clone is medium-sized. This chain uses TRBV4-2 with TRBJ1-1, with 7 bases aligning to TRBD1. CDR1 is LGHNA and CDR2 is YNFKEQ in the germline V gene. The CDR3 extends over 13 amino acids. V lost 4 bases and J lost 5; bases outside the gene matches: 4. CDR3 loop: CASSRSGGTEAFF. The CDR3 DNA reads TGTGCCAGCAGCCGGTCAGGGGGGACTGAAGCTTTCTTT.

The genes are TRBV30 and TRBJ1-1; 7 bases map to TRBD1. J was trimmed by 1 base and V by 5 bases; bases with no gene match: 16. The CDR3 has 17 residues. Germline lookup yields CDR1 GTSNPN and CDR2 SVGIG (reference sequence). CDR3 region: CAWHQGTAFLTNTEAFF. DNA for the CDR3: TGTGCCTGGCACCAGGGGACAGCCTTTCTCACGAACACTGAAGCTTTCTTT.

The V gene is TRBV9, the J gene TRBJ1-4, with 7 positions matching TRBD1. The CDR3 is made up of 14 amino acids. V dropped 0 bases and J dropped 10; count of bases not matched to a gene: 6. CDR1 is SGDLS and CDR2 is YYNGEE in the germline V gene. The CDR3 reads CASSVATGTGKLFF. The CDR3 DNA reads TGTGCCAGCAGCGTAGCGACAGGGACTGGAAAACTGTTTTTT.

This chain links TRBV6-1 with TRBJ2-1; 10 bases are shared with TRBD2. The CDR3 sequence is 15 residues long. Germline V CDR1 and CDR2: MNHNS, SASEGT. Trimming cost V 6 bases and J 4 bases; bases outside gene matches: 6. Here the CDR3 reads CASSSEGLAYNEQFF. Here the CDR3 DNA reads TGTGCCAGCAGCTCAGAGGGACTAGCGTACAATGAGCAGTTCTTC.

This chain links TRBV19 with TRBJ2-3, with D possibly matching TRBD2 (5 bases). V lost 3 bases and J 5 bases, leaving 15 bases between the germline ends. The CDR3 runs to 15 residues. Germline values: CDR1 LNHDA, CDR2 SQIVND (reference sequence). CDR3 in DNA: TGTGCCAGTAGTATCCCCCGGAGGTCTAGAGATACGCAGTATTTT. Translating it yields CASSIPRRSRDTQYF.

The chain links TRBV30 to TRBJ2-1, with a tentative D call TRBD2 (6 bases). Germline V CDR1 and CDR2: GTSNPN, SVGIG (reference sequence). Trimming shortened V by 1 base and J by 7 bases, and 11 bases separated the two germline ends. The CDR3 loop spans 13 amino acids. The CDR3 coding sequence is TGTGCCTGGAGTGCCACACGGGGGAATGAGCAGTTCTTC. The encoded protein is CAWSATRGNEQFF.

The J gene is TRBJ1-2, the V gene TRBV19; D possibly corresponds to TRBD1 (5 bases). CDR1 is LNHDA and CDR2 is SQIVND in the germline V gene (reference sequence). The CDR3 spans 14 residues. V dropped 9 bases and J dropped 4 bases, with 18 bases sitting between them. The CDR3 DNA is TGTGCCAGCCGCGGGGGGAAAGGGCCCTATGGCTACACCTTC. This encodes CASRGGKGPYGYTF.

The chain links TRBV27 to TRBJ2-7; D is possibly TRBD2 (6 bases). The CDR3 covers 14 residues. Trimming stripped 4 bases from V and 6 bases from J, with 16 bases between. The germline V gene encodes CDR1 MNHEY and CDR2 SMNVEV (reference sequence). CDR3 protein: CASSSLQGGLEQYF. The CDR3 DNA reads TGTGCCAGCAGTTCCCTCCAGGGAGGTCTCGAGCAGTACTTC.

The chain links TRBV27 to TRBJ1-2; possible D gene TRBD1, 6 bases. The CDR3 has 14 residues. Germline V lookup: CDR1 MNHEY, CDR2 SMNVEV (reference sequence). V lost 5 bases and J lost 4, with 14 bases in between. The CDR3 loop reads CASSPPGGIYGYTF. The CDR3, as DNA: TGTGCCAGCAGTCCCCCTGGGGGCATCTATGGCTACACCTTC.

The chain has TRBV18 and TRBJ2-7; no clear D. From germline, CDR1 is KGHSH and CDR2 LQKENI. The length of the CDR3 is 14 residues. The V and J ends lost 2 bases and 2 bases respectively, with 10 bases between them. CDR3 DNA sequence: TGTGCCAGCTCACCAGGCAGATTCGCCTACGAGCAGTACTTC. Encoded protein: CASSPGRFAYEQYF.

The chain is built from TRBV7-9 and TRBJ2-7, with D uncertain. From germline, CDR1 is SEHNR and CDR2 FQNEAQ (reference sequence). With 6 bases removed from V and 2 bases from J, the gap between germline ends came to 14 bases. This CDR3 contains 14 residues. The CDR3 loop is CASSLRSQPYEQYF. CDR3 DNA: TGTGCCAGCAGTCTTAGATCACAGCCCTACGAGCAGTACTTC.

The chain uses TRBV6-1 and TRBJ1-5; 8 nucleotides agree with TRBD1. The CDR3 length is 18 residues. The V gene's germline CDR1 is MNHNS and CDR2 SASEGT. The J segment lost 0 bases and the V segment lost 3 bases, leaving 10 bases of the junction unmatched. The CDR3 coding sequence is TGTGCCAGCAGTGATTCCTGGACAGGGCCCGATAGCAATCAGCCCCAGCATTTT. It is translated as CASSDSWTGPDSNQPQHF.

The J gene is TRBJ2-1, the V gene TRBV6-1; D may be TRBD2 (5 bases). This CDR3 contains 15 residues. The V and J ends lost 1 base and 2 bases respectively, with 9 bases between them. CDR1 and CDR2 (germline): MNHNS, SASEGT. The CDR3 spells CASSEEGRPYNEQFF. Here the CDR3 DNA reads TGTGCCAGCAGTGAAGAAGGGAGACCCTACAATGAGCAGTTCTTC.